This TCR beta chain stems from a study of T-cell reconstitution after alpha-beta-depleted transplantation in children. General study results and limits: When one year had passed after transplant, most T-cell counts and diversity came from newly produced T cells. Some patients' high day-60 TCRbeta diversity was attributed to recipient cells surviving conditioning. Reports say that about two months after transplant, the alpha-beta T cells came out of several hundred graft clones that had expanded.

Per the germline V gene, CDR1 is LGHNA and CDR2 is YNFKEQ. Trimming left V 1 base short and J 4 bases short, with 20 bases between. The CDR3 runs to 18 residues. Regarding this clonotype: Its antigen remains unknown.

Researchers prepared the TCRbeta library using unique molecular identifiers, the study reports. Each CDR3 protein is one row after TCRdb ran MiXCR on the PCR reads. The sample gives just over 200,000 distinct CDR3 sequences, 7% to 9% of which show up once; roughly a third is in the top ten. The chain employs TRBV4-2 and TRBJ2-1; D could derive from TRBD1 or TRBD2 (6 bases each). The receptor's source is a male patient aged 2 to 10 who had a stem cell transplant for acute myeloid leukemia, so the T cells may come from the graft donor. Specimen: PBMCs, mostly from graft donor cells, collected 360 days after TCRalphabeta/CD19-depleted stem cell transplant. The CDR3 reads CASSQVTRGRIGYNEQFF. CDR3 coding DNA: TGTGCCAGCAGCCAAGTCACGAGGGGGAGGATTGGGTACAATGAGCAGTTCTTC.